This T cell receptor (beta chain) was recovered during a study of T cell changes during pregnancy in multiple sclerosis. Deletions cut 5 bases from V and 0 bases from J, with 11 bases between. The CDR3 is 15 amino acids. Germline-derived CDR1 and CDR2 are SGHTA and FQGTGA. The protocol was immunoSEQ multiplex PCR, while the TCRdb copy is restricted to in-frame clones and leaves out a portion. The top ten clones hold less than 7.5% of a sample with roughly 120,000 clones, approximately 93% of them seen once. About this clone: This sample also contains other DNA sequences that code for the same CDR3.

The gene calls are TRBV7-3 and TRBJ1-3; no definite D call. Sequenced material: peripheral blood, taken before pregnancy. The receptor comes from a female donor with multiple sclerosis, enrolled in a pregnancy study. The CDR3 nucleotides are TGTGCCAGCAGCCTGACGGGGAGCTCTGGAAACACCATATATTTT. Amino acid sequence: CASSLTGSSGNTIYF.